The clone carrying this T cell receptor (beta chain) was detected only a few times. Its antigen is as yet unknown. The data stem from a study of cytomegalovirus exposure and HLA in healthy donors. Regarding the study as a whole: The study flagged about 150 TCR beta chains as cytomegalovirus-associated.

Amplification used 60 Vbeta primers and 13 Jbeta primers. Method: immunoSEQ multiplex PCR; TCRdb's copy keeps in-frame clones and lacks some. The sample lists 90,000 to 150,000 clones; about 80% were seen once. Looked up from germline, CDR1 is SNHLY and CDR2 is FYNNEI. This CDR3 region has 15 residues. Trimming removed 2 bases from V and 9 bases from J; junction bases left unmatched: 8. Material: PBMCs. The chain has TRBV2 and TRBJ2-1; 9 positions match TRBD2. This sequence originates from a human donor in good health. The CDR3: CASSERSGSGVEQFF. CDR3 coding DNA: TGTGCCAGCAGTGAACGTAGCGGGAGTGGGGTTGAGCAGTTCTTC.